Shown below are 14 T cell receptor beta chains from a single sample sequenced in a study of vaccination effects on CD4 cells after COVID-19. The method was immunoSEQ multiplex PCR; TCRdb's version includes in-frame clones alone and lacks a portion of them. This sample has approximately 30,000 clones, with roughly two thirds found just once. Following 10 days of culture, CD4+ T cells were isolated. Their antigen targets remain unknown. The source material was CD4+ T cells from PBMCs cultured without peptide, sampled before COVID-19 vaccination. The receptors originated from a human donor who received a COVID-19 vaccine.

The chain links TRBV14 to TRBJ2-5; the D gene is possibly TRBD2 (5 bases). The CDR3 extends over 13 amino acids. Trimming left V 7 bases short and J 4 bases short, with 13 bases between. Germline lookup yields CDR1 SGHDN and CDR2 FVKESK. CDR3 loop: CASNRGLGETQYF. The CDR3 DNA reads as TGTGCCAGCAATCGGGGATTGGGAGAGACCCAGTACTTC.

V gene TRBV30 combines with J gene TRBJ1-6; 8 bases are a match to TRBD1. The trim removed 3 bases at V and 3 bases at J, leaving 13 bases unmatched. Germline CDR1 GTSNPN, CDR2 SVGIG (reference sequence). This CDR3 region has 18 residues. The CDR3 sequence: CAWSNKRTGKVYNSPLHF. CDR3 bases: TGTGCCTGGAGCAATAAACGGACAGGGAAGGTCTATAATTCACCCCTCCACTTT.

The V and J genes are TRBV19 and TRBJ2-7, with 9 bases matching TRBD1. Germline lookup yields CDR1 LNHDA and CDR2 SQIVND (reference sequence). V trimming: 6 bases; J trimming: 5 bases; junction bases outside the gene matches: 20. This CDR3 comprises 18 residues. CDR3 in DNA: TGTGCCAGTAGCCTTGACACGAATATAGGGACAGGGACGGACGAGCAGTACTTC. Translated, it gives CASSLDTNIGTGTDEQYF. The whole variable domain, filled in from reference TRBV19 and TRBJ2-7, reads DGGITQSPKYLFRKEGQNVTLSCEQNLNHDAMYWYRQDPGQGLRLIYYSQIVNDFQKGDIAEGYSVSREKKESFPLTVTSAQKNPTAFYLCASSLDTNIGTGTDEQYFGPGTRLTVT.

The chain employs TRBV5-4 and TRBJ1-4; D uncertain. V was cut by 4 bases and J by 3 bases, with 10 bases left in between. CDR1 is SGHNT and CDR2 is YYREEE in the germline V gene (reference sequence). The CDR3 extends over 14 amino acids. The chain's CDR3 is CASSVDGPNEKLFF. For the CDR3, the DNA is TGTGCCAGCAGCGTGGACGGACCTAATGAAAAACTGTTTTTT. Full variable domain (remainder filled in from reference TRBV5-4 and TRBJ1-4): ETGVTQSPTHLIKTRGQQVTLRCSSQSGHNTVSWYQQALGQGPQFIFQYYREEENGRGNFPPRFSGLQFPNYSSELNVNALELDDSALYLCASSVDGPNEKLFFGSGTQLSVL.

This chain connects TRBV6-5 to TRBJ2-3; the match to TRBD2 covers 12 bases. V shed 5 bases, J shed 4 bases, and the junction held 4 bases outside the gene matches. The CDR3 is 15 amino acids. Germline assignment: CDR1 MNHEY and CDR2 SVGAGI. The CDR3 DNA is TGTGCCAGCAGTCCTAGCGGGGGGGTTCCAGATACGCAGTATTTT. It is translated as CASSPSGGVPDTQYF.

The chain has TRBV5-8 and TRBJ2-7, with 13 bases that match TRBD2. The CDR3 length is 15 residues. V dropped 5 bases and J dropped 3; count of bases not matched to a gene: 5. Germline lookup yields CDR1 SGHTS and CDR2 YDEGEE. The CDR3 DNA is TGTGCCAGCAGTCCCTGGACTAGCGGGAGCTACGAGCAGTACTTC. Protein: CASSPWTSGSYEQYF.

CDR3 bases: TGCGCCAGCAGCTTTGAGGGAGGGTATAAGTACTTC. Its translation is CASSFEGGYKYF. This sequence joins TRBV5-1 and TRBJ2-7; 7 bases are a match to TRBD2. Germline assignment: CDR1 SGHRS and CDR2 YFSETQ. The CDR3 is made up of 12 amino acids. Trimming at V came to 2 bases and at J to 11 bases, leaving 7 bases not matched to a gene.

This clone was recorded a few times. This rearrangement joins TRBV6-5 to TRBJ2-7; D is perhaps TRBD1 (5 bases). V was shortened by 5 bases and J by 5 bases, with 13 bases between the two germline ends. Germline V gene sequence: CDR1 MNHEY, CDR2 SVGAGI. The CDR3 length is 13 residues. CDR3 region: CASSPGIRNEQYF. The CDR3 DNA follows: TGTGCCAGCAGTCCAGGGATACGAAACGAGCAGTACTTC.

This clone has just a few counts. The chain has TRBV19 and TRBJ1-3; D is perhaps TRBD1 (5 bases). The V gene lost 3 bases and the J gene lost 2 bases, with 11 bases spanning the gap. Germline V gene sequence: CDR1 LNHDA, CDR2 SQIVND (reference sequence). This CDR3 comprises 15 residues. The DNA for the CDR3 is TGTGCCAGTAGTATGGATGGGGCAGCTGGAAACACCATATATTTT. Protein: CASSMDGAAGNTIYF.

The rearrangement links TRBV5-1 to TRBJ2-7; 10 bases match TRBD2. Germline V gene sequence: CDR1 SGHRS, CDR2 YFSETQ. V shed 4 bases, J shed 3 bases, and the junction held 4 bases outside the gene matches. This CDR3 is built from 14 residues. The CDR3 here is CASSTRTSGYEQYF. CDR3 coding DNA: TGCGCCAGCAGCACCCGGACTAGCGGCTACGAGCAGTACTTC. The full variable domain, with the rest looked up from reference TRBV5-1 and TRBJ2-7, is KAGVTQTPRYLIKTRGQQVTLSCSPISGHRSVSWYQQTPGQGLQFLFEYFSETQRNKGNFPGRFSGRQFSNSRSEMNVSTLELGDSALYLCASSTRTSGYEQYFGPGTRLTVT.

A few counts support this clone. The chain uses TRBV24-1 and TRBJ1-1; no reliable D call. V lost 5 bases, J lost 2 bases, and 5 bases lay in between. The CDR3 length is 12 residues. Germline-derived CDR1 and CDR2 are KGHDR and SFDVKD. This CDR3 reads CATSGRNTEAFF. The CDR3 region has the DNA TGTGCCACCAGTGGCAGAAACACTGAAGCTTTCTTT.

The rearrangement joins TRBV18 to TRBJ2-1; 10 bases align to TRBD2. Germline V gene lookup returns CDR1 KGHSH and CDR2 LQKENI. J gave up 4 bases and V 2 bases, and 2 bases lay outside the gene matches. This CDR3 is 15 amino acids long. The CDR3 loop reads CASSPASGRYNEQFF. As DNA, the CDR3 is TGTGCCAGCTCACCAGCTAGCGGGAGATACAATGAGCAGTTCTTC.

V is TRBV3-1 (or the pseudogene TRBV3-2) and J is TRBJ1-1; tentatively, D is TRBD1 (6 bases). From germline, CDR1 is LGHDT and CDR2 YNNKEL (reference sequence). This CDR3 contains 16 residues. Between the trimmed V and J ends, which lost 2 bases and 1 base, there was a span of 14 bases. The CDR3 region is CASSQNPGARNTEAFF. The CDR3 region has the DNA TGTGCCAGCAGCCAAAACCCAGGGGCCCGGAACACTGAAGCTTTCTTT.

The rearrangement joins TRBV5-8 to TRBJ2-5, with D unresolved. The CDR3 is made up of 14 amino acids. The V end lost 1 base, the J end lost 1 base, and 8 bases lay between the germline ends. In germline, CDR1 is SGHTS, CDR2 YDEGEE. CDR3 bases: TGTGCCAGCAGCTTGTCGTCCTCCCAAGAGACCCAGTACTTC. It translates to CASSLSSSQETQYF.